Listed below are T cell receptor beta chains from one sample, sequenced in a study of CD8+ T cells in alopecia areata. Only in-frame clones appear in the TCRdb table, and some are missing; sequencing was by immunoSEQ multiplex PCR. Altogether over 95,000 clones are present, less than 60% being singletons, with the ten largest covering about 3.3%. The sequencing here drew on CD4+ T cells sorted from blood, taken at week 24, from a patient treated with tofacitinib. The origin of the receptors is a human donor with alopecia areata. CDR3s include the opening cysteine and the closing phenylalanine or tryptophan. Some rows mark clone size as missing; the rest say once, few, many or name a class of expanded clone.

CDR3 length,V gene,clone size,J gene,CDR3 protein
14,TRBV18,-,TRBJ1-2,CASSPPNSMDGYTF
17,TRBV4-3,-,TRBJ2-1,CASSQGGRLSPGNEQFF
16,TRBV5-1,-,TRBJ2-3,CASSLASGPNTDTQYF
13,TRBV5-1,-,TRBJ1-1,CATAGQVGAEAFF
12,TRBV5-1,few,TRBJ1-3,CASQGTGNTIYF
13,TRBV7-2,once,TRBJ1-6,CASSLAAESPLHF
13,TRBV9,-,TRBJ2-5,CASSPGGQETQYF
17,TRBV9,-,TRBJ2-4,CASSVVAADGTQNIQYF
13,TRBV4-1,-,TRBJ2-3,CASSQEEGDTQYF
15,TRBV11-2,-,TRBJ2-2,CASRDYRANTGELFF
15,TRBV18,-,TRBJ1-1,CASSLVEAKNTEAFF
14,TRBV29-1,-,TRBJ2-3,CSVSRGGGTDTQYF
16,TRBV18,-,TRBJ1-5,CASSQEGTISNQPQHF
15,TRBV5-1,-,TRBJ2-1,CASSLSLAVYNEQFF
13,TRBV29-1,-,TRBJ2-5,CSVGSGPQETQYF
12,TRBV29-1,-,TRBJ1-3,CSYWDTGNTIYF
11,TRBV30,-,TRBJ1-2,CAWSPLKGYTF
15,TRBV9,-,TRBJ1-6,CASSAVDTGSSPLHF
14,TRBV7-2,few,TRBJ1-1,CASTPGSGNTEAFF
14,TRBV30,once,TRBJ2-7,CAWSGSLAPYEQYF
16,TRBV5-1,-,TRBJ2-3,CASSSRAGASTDTQYF
14,TRBV9,-,TRBJ1-6,CASSVQGANSPLHF
15,TRBV2,-,TRBJ2-2,CASNRLARDTGELFF
13,TRBV15,-,TRBJ1-2,CATSRDRGYGYTF
15,TRBV5-1,once,TRBJ2-5,CASSYQQGDRETQYF
13,TRBV18,-,TRBJ1-1,CASSRDKNTEAFF
13,TRBV6-5,-,TRBJ2-2,CASSEEGTGELFF
13,TRBV6-5,-,TRBJ1-3,CASSYGRDGTIYF
12,TRBV15,-,TRBJ1-5,CATSKGNQPQHF
14,TRBV15,-,TRBJ2-5,CATSSRDNQETQYF
15,TRBV5-1,-,TRBJ2-1,CASSPWTSGGDEQFF
13,TRBV4-2,-,TRBJ2-5,CASSTLDQETQYF
14,TRBV7-2,-,TRBJ1-3,CASSPGGFGNTIYF
16,TRBV5-1,-,TRBJ1-4,CASSREVQGPNEKLFF
14,TRBV5-1,-,TRBJ1-2,CASSLGTGDEGYTF
12,TRBV30,few,TRBJ1-2,CAWSADRDGYTF
13,TRBV7-8,-,TRBJ1-1,CASSLGPSGEAFF
13,TRBV7-2,-,TRBJ2-1,CASTSARSNEQFF
13,TRBV19,few,TRBJ1-2,CASSAAVPGGYTF
10,TRBV29-1,-,TRBJ1-1,CSVGLTEAFF